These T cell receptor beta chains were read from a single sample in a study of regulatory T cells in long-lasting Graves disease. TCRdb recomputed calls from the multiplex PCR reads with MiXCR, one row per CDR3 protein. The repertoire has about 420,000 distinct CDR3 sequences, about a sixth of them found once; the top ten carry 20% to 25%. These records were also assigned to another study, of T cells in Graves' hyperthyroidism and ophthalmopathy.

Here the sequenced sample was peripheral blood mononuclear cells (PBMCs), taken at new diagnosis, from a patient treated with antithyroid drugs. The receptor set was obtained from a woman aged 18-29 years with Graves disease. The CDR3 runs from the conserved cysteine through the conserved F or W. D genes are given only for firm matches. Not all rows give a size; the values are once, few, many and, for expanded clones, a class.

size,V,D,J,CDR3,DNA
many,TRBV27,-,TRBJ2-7,CASSLYPGPDAYEQYF,TGTGCCAGCAGTTTATACCCGGGCCCGGATGCCTACGAGCAGTACTTC
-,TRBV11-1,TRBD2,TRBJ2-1,CASSPGTRDGNEQFF,TGTGCCAGCAGCCCCGGGACTAGAGATGGTAATGAGCAGTTCTTC
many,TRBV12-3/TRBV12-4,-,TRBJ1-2,CASSFSGTSTLGGYTF,TGTGCCAGCAGTTTTTCGGGGACCTCTACCTTAGGTGGCTACACCTTC
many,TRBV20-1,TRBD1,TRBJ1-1,CSAGGTANTEAFF,TGCAGTGCGGGGGGGACAGCTAACACTGAAGCTTTCTTT
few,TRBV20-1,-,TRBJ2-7,CSAREYEQYF,TGCAGTGCTAGAGAGTACGAGCAGTACTTC
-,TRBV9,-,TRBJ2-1,CASSVGTLPYEQFF,TGTGCCAGCAGCGTAGGAACCCTCCCCTACGAGCAGTTCTTC
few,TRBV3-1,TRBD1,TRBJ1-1,CASSQDRDRGLNTEAFF,TGTGCCAGCAGCCAAGATCGGGACAGGGGGCTGAACACTGAAGCTTTCTTT
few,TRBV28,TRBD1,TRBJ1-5,CASQGGLSNQPQHF,TGTGCCAGTCAGGGGGGCCTCAGCAATCAGCCCCAGCATTTT
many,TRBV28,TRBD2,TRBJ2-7,CASSLRLAGRDEQYF,TGTGCCAGCAGTTTAAGACTAGCGGGGAGGGACGAGCAGTACTTC
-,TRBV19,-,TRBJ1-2,CASSINDGNTNYGYTF,TGTGCCAGTAGTATTAACGACGGAAATACTAACTATGGCTACACCTTC
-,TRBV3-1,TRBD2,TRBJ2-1,CASSQETSGREYNEQFF,TGTGCCAGCAGCCAAGAGACTAGCGGGAGAGAGTACAATGAGCAGTTCTTC
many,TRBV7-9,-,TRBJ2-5,CASSLGSGTIQETQYF,TGTGCCAGCAGCTTAGGGTCAGGGACCATCCAAGAGACCCAGTACTTC
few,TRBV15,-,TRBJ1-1,CATSRAADTEAFF,TGTGCCACCAGCAGAGCAGCGGACACTGAAGCTTTCTTT
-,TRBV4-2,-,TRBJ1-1,CASSQDLEDTEAFF,TGTGCCAGCAGCCAAGATCTGGAGGACACTGAAGCTTTCTTT
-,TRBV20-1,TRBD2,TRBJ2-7,CSAAGTSGSSYEQYF,TGCAGTGCTGCGGGCACTAGCGGGTCGTCTTACGAGCAGTACTTC
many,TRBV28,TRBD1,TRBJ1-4,CASRLNRGWNEKLFF,TGTGCCAGCAGGCTCAACAGGGGATGGAATGAAAAACTGTTTTTT
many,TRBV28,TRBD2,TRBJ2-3,CASRPGGSTDTQYF,TGTGCCAGCAGGCCCGGGGGGAGCACAGATACGCAGTATTTT
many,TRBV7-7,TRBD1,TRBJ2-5,CASSAGTGQETQYF,TGTGCTAGCAGCGCCGGGACAGGGCAAGAGACCCAGTACTTC
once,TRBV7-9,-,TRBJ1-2,CASRSRLGYGYTF,TGTGCCAGCAGAAGCCGGCTAGGATATGGCTACACCTTC
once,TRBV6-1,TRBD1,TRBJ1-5,CASSPGQGNMVNQPQHF,TGTGCCAGCAGCCCCGGACAGGGGAATATGGTCAATCAGCCCCAGCATTTT
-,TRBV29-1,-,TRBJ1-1,CSVNVGLTEAFF,TGCAGCGTTAACGTCGGACTAACTGAAGCTTTCTTT
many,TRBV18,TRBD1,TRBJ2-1,CASSRTGEPYNEQFF,TGTGCCAGCTCAAGGACAGGGGAGCCCTACAATGAGCAGTTCTTC
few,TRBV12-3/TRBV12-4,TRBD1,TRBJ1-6,CASSFLGQGGNSPLHF,TGTGCCAGCAGTTTCCTAGGACAGGGAGGGAATTCACCCCTCCACTTT
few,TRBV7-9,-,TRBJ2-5,CASSLQSVETQYF,TGTGCCAGCAGCTTACAGTCTGTAGAGACCCAGTACTTC
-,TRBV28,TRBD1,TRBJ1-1,CAGSSTGKNTEAFF,TGTGCCGGATCTTCGACAGGGAAGAACACTGAAGCTTTCTTT
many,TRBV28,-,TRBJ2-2,CASSFPMFSGELFF,TGTGCCAGCAGTTTTCCTATGTTCTCCGGGGAGCTGTTTTTT
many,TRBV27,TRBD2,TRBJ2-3,CASSLVRLAGGSTDTQYF,TGTGCCAGCAGTTTAGTACGACTAGCGGGAGGTAGCACAGATACGCAGTATTTT
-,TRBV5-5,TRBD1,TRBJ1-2,CASSLVAQGAEGYTF,TGTGCCAGCAGCTTGGTTGCGCAGGGGGCAGAGGGCTACACCTTC
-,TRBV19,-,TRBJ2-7,CASSISTDGTYEQYF,TGTGCCAGTAGTATCTCTACGGACGGGACCTACGAGCAGTACTTC
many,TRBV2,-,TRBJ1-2,CASSAQGLGVNGYTF,TGTGCCAGCAGTGCGCAGGGACTAGGTGTGAATGGCTACACCTTC
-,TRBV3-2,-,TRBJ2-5,CASSQDRVSIVETQYF,TGTGCCAGCAGCCAAGATCGTGTCAGTATAGTAGAGACCCAGTACTTC
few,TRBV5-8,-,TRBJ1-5,CASSHGTLQPQHF,TGTGCCAGCAGCCACGGGACTCTACAGCCCCAGCATTTT
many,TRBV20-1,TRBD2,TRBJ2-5,CSARDYGLAGVETQYF,TGCAGTGCTAGAGATTACGGACTAGCGGGAGTTGAGACCCAGTACTTC
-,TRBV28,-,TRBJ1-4,CASSLSEMRYLESSDNEKLFF,TGTGCCAGCAGTCTTAGCGAAATGAGGTACTTGGAGTCTAGCGATAATGAAAAACTGTTTTTT
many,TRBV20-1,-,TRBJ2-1,CSARDLAGVGNEQFF,TGCAGTGCTAGAGATCTGGCAGGAGTGGGAAATGAGCAGTTCTTC
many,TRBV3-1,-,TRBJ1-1,CASSPLEGGNTEAFF,TGTGCCAGCAGCCCCCTGGAAGGCGGGAACACTGAAGCTTTCTTT
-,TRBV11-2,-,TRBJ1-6,CASSLGGSGSPLHF,TGTGCCAGCAGCTTAGGGGGCTCGGGATCACCCCTCCACTTT
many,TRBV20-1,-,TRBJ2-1,CSARLPDSNEQFF,TGCAGTGCTCGCCTACCGGACTCCAATGAGCAGTTCTTC
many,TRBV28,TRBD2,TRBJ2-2,CASSRTSGGTGELFF,TGTGCCAGCAGCAGGACTAGCGGAGGCACCGGGGAGCTGTTTTTT
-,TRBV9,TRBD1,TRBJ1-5,CASRLPPGGLGANQPQHF,TGTGCCAGCAGATTGCCCCCAGGGGGTCTGGGGGCAAATCAGCCCCAGCATTTT
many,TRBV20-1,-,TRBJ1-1,CSASFPITSVNTEAFF,TGCAGTGCTAGCTTTCCCATAACATCAGTGAACACTGAAGCTTTCTTT